Each of the 17 T cell receptor beta chains below was sequenced from the same sample in a study of T cell changes during pregnancy in multiple sclerosis. Libraries were prepared by immunoSEQ multiplex PCR; TCRdb keeps only in-frame clonotypes and omits some of them. This table holds roughly 110,000 clones, around 90% found once. The sequenced sample was peripheral blood, obtained after pregnancy. The receptors stem from a female donor with multiple sclerosis, enrolled in a pregnancy study.

The V gene is TRBV29-1, the J gene TRBJ2-1, with TRBD1 matching over 7 bases. Germline CDR1 SQVTM, CDR2 ANQGSEA. Trimming cost V 0 bases and J 2 bases; bases outside gene matches: 7. CDR3 length equals 16 residues. The CDR3 is CSVEDRQGNPYNEQFF. CDR3 sequence (DNA): TGCAGCGTTGAAGATCGACAGGGCAATCCCTACAATGAGCAGTTCTTC.

The chain combines TRBV19 with TRBJ2-1, with TRBD2 matching 10 bases. The V gene's germline CDR1 is LNHDA and CDR2 SQIVND (reference sequence). Trimming took 9 bases from V and 10 from J; bases not matched to a gene: 9. The CDR3 is made up of 13 amino acids. Written as DNA, the CDR3 is TGTGCCAGCGGAGCGGGAGGGCCTCAGGAGCAGTTCTTC. Its protein product is CASGAGGPQEQFF.

The chain links TRBV29-1 to TRBJ1-1, with 8 positions matching TRBD1. The CDR3 has 14 amino acids. Germline CDR1 and CDR2: SQVTM and ANQGSEA. Trimming removed 5 bases from V and 0 bases from J; junction bases left unmatched: 5. CDR3 nucleotides: TGCAGCGTTATCAGGGGGCTGGTGAACACTGAAGCTTTCTTT. Translated, it gives CSVIRGLVNTEAFF. The full variable domain, its missing parts supplied by reference TRBV29-1 and TRBJ1-1, is SAVISQKPSRDICQRGTSLTIQCQVDSQVTMMFWYRQQPGQSLTLIATANQGSEATYESGFVIDKFPISRPNLTFSTLTVSNMSPEDSSIYLCSVIRGLVNTEAFFGQGTRLTVV.

The chain carries TRBV5-4 and TRBJ2-3; D gene ambiguous. The CDR3 spans 14 residues. Germline loops: CDR1 SGHNT, CDR2 YYREEE (reference sequence). The V and J ends lost 4 bases and 0 bases respectively, with 9 bases between them. CDR3 in amino acids: CASSNAISTDTQYF. The CDR3 region has the DNA TGTGCCAGCAGCAACGCTATAAGCACAGATACGCAGTATTTT. Full variable domain (rest looked up from reference TRBV5-4 and TRBJ2-3): ETGVTQSPTHLIKTRGQQVTLRCSSQSGHNTVSWYQQALGQGPQFIFQYYREEENGRGNFPPRFSGLQFPNYSSELNVNALELDDSALYLCASSNAISTDTQYFGPGTRLTVL.

This clone has only a few counts. The V gene is TRBV18, the J gene TRBJ1-1; no clear D. The V end lost 2 bases, the J end lost 4 bases, and 14 bases lay between the germline ends. CDR3 length equals 15 residues. Germline CDR1 KGHSH, CDR2 LQKENI. CDR3 sequence (DNA): TGTGCCAGCTCACCAGACACCGGAGGCGGCACTGAAGCTTTCTTT. Encoded protein: CASSPDTGGGTEAFF.

The DNA for the CDR3 is TGCAGCTCAAGCCTCGGGACAGGGGGTGGCTACACCTTC. It is translated as CSSSLGTGGGYTF. The rearrangement uses TRBV29-1 and TRBJ1-2; the match to TRBD1 covers 11 bases. Germline-derived CDR1 and CDR2 are SQVTM and ANQGSEA. The CDR3 sequence is 13 residues long. V dropped 8 bases and J dropped 7; count of bases not matched to a gene: 9.

This clone was counted between two and nine times. In DNA, the CDR3 is TGTGCTAGTGGTTTGGTAATCGGCGGTACCCGGGACAGGGTGGGCTACACCTTC. This codes for CASGLVIGGTRDRVGYTF. The J gene is TRBJ1-2, the V gene TRBV12-5, with TRBD1 matching over 9 bases. CDR1 is LGHNT, CDR2 FRNRAP, per germline. The CDR3 is 18 residues long. The ends lost 0 bases at V and 8 bases at J; junction bases unmatched: 16. The full variable domain, in which reference TRBV12-5 and TRBJ1-2 provide the parts outside the CDR3, is DARVTQTPRHKVTEMGQEVTMRCQPILGHNTVFWYRQTMMQGLELLAYFRNRAPLDDSGMPKDRFSAEMPDATLATLKIQPSEPRDSAVYFCASGLVIGGTRDRVGYTFGSGTRLTVV.

V usage is TRBV7-6 and J usage is TRBJ1-4; no definite D call. Germline CDR1 SGHVS, CDR2 FNYEAQ. The CDR3 runs 12 residues. The V gene lost 2 bases and the J gene lost 8 bases, with 6 bases spanning the gap. CDR3 nucleotide sequence: TGTGCCAGCAGCTTACCGGGGGAAAAACTGTTTTTT. Encoded protein: CASSLPGEKLFF.

This clone was observed once. The chain joins TRBV27 to TRBJ2-1; 7 bases agree with TRBD2. The J segment lost 5 bases and the V segment lost 1 base, leaving 5 bases of the junction unmatched. CDR1 MNHEY and CDR2 SMNVEV come from the germline V gene (reference sequence). The CDR3 runs 15 residues. This CDR3 is CASSLWGGRDNEQFF. In nucleotides, the CDR3 is TGTGCCAGCAGTTTATGGGGTGGGAGGGACAATGAGCAGTTCTTC.

The J gene is TRBJ1-1, the V gene TRBV18; the D gene is possibly TRBD1 (5 bases). The CDR3 consists of 14 residues. Germline lookup yields CDR1 KGHSH and CDR2 LQKENI. The ends were cut back, 2 bases at V and 4 bases at J, with 11 bases in the middle. The CDR3 loop reads CASSPRPGGTEAFF. Written as DNA, the CDR3 is TGTGCCAGCTCACCAAGACCCGGGGGCACTGAAGCTTTCTTT.

The CDR3 nucleotides read TGTGCCAGCAGCGTCCAGGGGGCGCAAACTGAAGCTTTCTTT. Its protein is CASSVQGAQTEAFF. The chain recombines TRBV7-9 with TRBJ1-1, with TRBD1 matching 8 bases. This CDR3 has 14 amino acids. Losses at the gene ends were 5 bases for V and 5 bases for J; bases not matched to a gene: 7. CDR1 SEHNR and CDR2 FQNEAQ come from the germline V gene (reference sequence).

The genes are TRBV4-1 and TRBJ2-7, with a tentative D call TRBD1 (5 bases). Per germline, CDR1 MGHRA and CDR2 YSYEKL. CDR3 length: 15 residues. V lost 0 bases, J lost 4 bases, and 13 bases lay in between. CDR3 in DNA: TGCGCCAGCAGCCAAGATGAGGCAGGGCCGTACGAGCAGTACTTC. It yields the protein CASSQDEAGPYEQYF.

J is TRBJ1-2 and V is TRBV5-4, with D possibly TRBD1 on 6 matching bases. This CDR3 region has 15 residues. Germline lookup yields CDR1 SGHNT and CDR2 YYREEE (reference sequence). V gave up 0 bases and J gave up 5 bases, with 14 bases separating them. In nucleotides, the CDR3 is TGTGCCAGCAGCTTGGATCGGGGGGCGGTTTATGGCTACACCTTC. Translated, it gives CASSLDRGAVYGYTF.

The chain combines TRBV5-1 with TRBJ1-1; D is possibly TRBD1 (5 bases). Germline-derived CDR1 and CDR2 are SGHRS and YFSETQ. The CDR3 is made up of 15 amino acids. V was trimmed by 4 bases and J by 5 bases, leaving 18 bases between them. DNA for the CDR3: TGCGCCAGCAGCGCGGGGACGGGGGGTGTGACTGAAGCTTTCTTT. Encoded protein: CASSAGTGGVTEAFF.

The rearrangement uses TRBV27 and TRBJ2-2; possibly TRBD1 for D (6 bases). The CDR3 has 14 amino acids. Germline CDR1 reads MNHEY; CDR2 reads SMNVEV (reference sequence). V lost 3 bases and J lost 5, with 10 bases in between. The CDR3 spells CASSLRGWTGELFF. CDR3 nucleotide sequence: TGTGCCAGCAGTTTGAGGGGGTGGACCGGGGAGCTGTTTTTT.

The chain uses TRBV2 and TRBJ2-7; 8 positions match TRBD1. Per the germline V gene, CDR1 is SNHLY and CDR2 is FYNNEI. J lost 5 bases, V lost 10 bases, and 13 bases had no gene match. This CDR3 contains 14 residues. CDR3 in DNA: TGTGCCACTTCCTTGACAGGGGACGGGGACGAGCAGTACTTC. Translated, it gives CATSLTGDGDEQYF.

The rearrangement uses TRBV7-9 and TRBJ1-2; 8 positions agree with TRBD1. CDR3 size: 16 residues. Trimming cost V 5 bases and J 4 bases; bases outside gene matches: 12. The germline V gene encodes CDR1 SEHNR and CDR2 FQNEAQ (reference sequence). The CDR3 nucleotides are TGTGCCAGCAGCAAACGGGCCAGGGGGCGGGTCTATGGCTACACCTTC. This codes for CASSKRARGRVYGYTF.